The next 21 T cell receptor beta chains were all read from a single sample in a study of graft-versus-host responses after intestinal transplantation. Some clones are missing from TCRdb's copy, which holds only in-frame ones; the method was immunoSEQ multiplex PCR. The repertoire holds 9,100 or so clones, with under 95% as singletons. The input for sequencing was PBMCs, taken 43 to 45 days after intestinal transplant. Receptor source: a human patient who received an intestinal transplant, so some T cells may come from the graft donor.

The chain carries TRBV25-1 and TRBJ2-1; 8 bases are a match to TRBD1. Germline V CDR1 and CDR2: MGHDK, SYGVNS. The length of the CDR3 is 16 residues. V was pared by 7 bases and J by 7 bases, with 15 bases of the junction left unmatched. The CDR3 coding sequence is TGTGCCAGCAAGGGAAGCCCGGGACAGGTTCGGAATGAGCAGTTCTTC. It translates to CASKGSPGQVRNEQFF.

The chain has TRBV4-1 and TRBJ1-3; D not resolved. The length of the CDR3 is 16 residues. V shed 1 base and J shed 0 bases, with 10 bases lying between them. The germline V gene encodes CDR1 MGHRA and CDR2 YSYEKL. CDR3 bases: TGCGCCAGCAGCCAAGGTAACCTTTTCTCTGGAAACACCATATATTTT. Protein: CASSQGNLFSGNTIYF.

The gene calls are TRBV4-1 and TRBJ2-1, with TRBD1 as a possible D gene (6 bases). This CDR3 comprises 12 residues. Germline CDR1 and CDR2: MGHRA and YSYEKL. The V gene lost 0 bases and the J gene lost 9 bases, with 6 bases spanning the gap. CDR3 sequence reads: CASSQEGGEQFF. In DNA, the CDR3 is TGCGCCAGCAGCCAAGAAGGGGGTGAGCAGTTCTTC.

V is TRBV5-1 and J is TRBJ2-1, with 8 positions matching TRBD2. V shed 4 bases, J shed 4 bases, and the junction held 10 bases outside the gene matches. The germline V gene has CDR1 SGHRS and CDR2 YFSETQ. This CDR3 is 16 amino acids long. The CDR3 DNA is TGCGCCAGCAGCACCCAACGCCAGCGGGGGTACAATGAGCAGTTCTTC. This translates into CASSTQRQRGYNEQFF.

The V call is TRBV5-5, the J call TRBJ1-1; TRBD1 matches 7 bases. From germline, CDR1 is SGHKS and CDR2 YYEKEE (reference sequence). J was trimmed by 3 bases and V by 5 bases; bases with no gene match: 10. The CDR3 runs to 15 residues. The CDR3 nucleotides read TGTGCCAGCAGTCCGAGAAGGGGGCAGGACACTGAAGCTTTCTTT. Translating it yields CASSPRRGQDTEAFF.

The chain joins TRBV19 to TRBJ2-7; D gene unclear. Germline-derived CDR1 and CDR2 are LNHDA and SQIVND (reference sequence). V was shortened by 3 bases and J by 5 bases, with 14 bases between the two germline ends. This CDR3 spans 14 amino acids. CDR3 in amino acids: CASSITHVTHEQYF. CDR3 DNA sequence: TGTGCCAGTAGTATCACCCATGTCACCCACGAGCAGTACTTC. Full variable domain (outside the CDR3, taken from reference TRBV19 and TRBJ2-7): DGGITQSPKYLFRKEGQNVTLSCEQNLNHDAMYWYRQDPGQGLRLIYYSQIVNDFQKGDIAEGYSVSREKKESFPLTVTSAQKNPTAFYLCASSITHVTHEQYFGPGTRLTVT.

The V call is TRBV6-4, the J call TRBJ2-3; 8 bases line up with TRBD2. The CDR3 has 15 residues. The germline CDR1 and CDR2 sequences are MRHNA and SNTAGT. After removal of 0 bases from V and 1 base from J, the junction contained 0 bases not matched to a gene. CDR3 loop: CASSDSSGGTDTQYF. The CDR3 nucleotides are TGTGCCAGCAGTGACTCTAGCGGGGGCACAGATACGCAGTATTTT.

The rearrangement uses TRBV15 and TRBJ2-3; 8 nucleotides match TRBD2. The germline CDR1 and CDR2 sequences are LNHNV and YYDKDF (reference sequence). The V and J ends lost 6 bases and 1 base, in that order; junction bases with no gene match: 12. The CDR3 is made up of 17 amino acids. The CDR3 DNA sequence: TGTGCCACCAGTCGGGGGGGGCCGGTTGGTGGCACAGATACGCAGTATTTT. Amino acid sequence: CATSRGGPVGGTDTQYF.

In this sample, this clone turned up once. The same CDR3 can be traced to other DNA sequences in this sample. In DNA form, the CDR3 reads TGTGCCAGCAGCTTGCCGGGGGTGCTGAACACTGAAGCTTTCTTT. Translated: CASSLPGVLNTEAFF. The chain carries TRBV5-4 and TRBJ1-1; D is possibly TRBD1 (5 bases). Germline CDR1 and CDR2: SGHNT and YYREEE (reference sequence). This CDR3 comprises 15 residues. V lost 1 base, J lost 0 bases, and 10 bases lay in between.

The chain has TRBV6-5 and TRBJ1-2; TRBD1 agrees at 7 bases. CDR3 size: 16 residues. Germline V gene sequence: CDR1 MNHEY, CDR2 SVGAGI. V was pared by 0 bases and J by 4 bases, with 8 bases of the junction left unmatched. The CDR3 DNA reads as TGTGCCAGCAGTTACTCCTCGACAGGGAGGGTCTATGGCTACACCTTC. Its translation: CASSYSSTGRVYGYTF.

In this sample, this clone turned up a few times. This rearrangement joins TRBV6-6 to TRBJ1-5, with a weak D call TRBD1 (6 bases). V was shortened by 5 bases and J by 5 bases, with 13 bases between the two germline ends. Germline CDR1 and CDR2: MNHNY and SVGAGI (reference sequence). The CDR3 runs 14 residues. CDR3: CASSTGQKHQPQHF. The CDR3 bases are TGTGCCAGCAGTACAGGACAGAAACATCAGCCCCAGCATTTT.

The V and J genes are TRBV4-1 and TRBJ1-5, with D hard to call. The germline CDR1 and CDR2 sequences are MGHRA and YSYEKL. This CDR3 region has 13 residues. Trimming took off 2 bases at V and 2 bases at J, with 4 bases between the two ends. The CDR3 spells CASSQQGNQPQHF. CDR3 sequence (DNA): TGCGCCAGCAGCCAACAGGGCAATCAGCCCCAGCATTTT.

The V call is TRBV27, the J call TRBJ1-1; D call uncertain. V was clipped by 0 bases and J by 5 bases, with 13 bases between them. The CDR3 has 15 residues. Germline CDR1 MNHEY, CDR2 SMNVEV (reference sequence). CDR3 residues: CASSLSGPFGTEAFF. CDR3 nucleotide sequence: TGTGCCAGCAGTTTATCCGGGCCCTTCGGGACTGAAGCTTTCTTT.

The CDR3 spells CASSPFGGYSGNTIYF. The CDR3 DNA is TGTGCCAGCAGCCCCTTCGGCGGCTACTCTGGAAACACCATATATTTT. The V and J genes are TRBV6-6 and TRBJ1-3; D not certain. This CDR3 has 16 amino acids. V gave up 6 bases and J gave up 0 bases, with 15 bases separating them. CDR1 and CDR2 (germline): MNHNY, SVGAGI (reference sequence).

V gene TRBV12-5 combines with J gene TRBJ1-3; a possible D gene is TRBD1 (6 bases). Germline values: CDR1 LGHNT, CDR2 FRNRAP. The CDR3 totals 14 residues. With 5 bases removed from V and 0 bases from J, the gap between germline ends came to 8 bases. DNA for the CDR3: TGTGCTAGTGGTGGACAGCTCTCTGGAAACACCATATATTTT. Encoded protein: CASGGQLSGNTIYF.

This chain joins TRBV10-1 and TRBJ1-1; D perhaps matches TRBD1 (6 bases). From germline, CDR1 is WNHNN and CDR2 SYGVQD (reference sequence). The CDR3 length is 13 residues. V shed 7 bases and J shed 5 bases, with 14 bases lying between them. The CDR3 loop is CASTQGMGTEAFF. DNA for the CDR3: TGCGCCAGCACCCAGGGGATGGGGACTGAAGCTTTCTTT.

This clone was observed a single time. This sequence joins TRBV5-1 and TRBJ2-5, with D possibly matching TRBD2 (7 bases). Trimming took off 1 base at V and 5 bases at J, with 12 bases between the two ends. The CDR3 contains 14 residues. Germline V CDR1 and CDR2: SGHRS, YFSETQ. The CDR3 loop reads CASSLYWGGETQYF. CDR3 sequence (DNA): TGCGCCAGCAGCTTGTATTGGGGGGGCGAGACCCAGTACTTC.

The DNA of the CDR3 is TGCGCCAGCAGTCAGGGACTAGCGGGAGGAGGCACCGGGGAGCTGTTTTTT. Translation: CASSQGLAGGGTGELFF. The chain recombines TRBV23-1 with TRBJ2-2, with 15 positions matching TRBD2. TRBV23-1 is an ORF, and what it does is uncertain. Trimming removed 3 bases from V and 4 bases from J; junction bases left unmatched: 3. This CDR3 is built from 17 residues.

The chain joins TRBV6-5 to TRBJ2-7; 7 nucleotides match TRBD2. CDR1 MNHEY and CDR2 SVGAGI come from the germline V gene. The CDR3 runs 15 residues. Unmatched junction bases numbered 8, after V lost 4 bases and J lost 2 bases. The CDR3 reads CASSSREGLAYEQYF. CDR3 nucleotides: TGTGCCAGCAGTTCCAGGGAGGGGCTTGCCTACGAGCAGTACTTC.

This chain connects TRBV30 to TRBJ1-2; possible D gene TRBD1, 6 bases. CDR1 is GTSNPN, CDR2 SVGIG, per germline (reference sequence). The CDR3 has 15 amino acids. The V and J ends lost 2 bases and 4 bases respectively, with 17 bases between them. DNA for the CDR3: TGTGCCTGGAGTATTCCTACAGGGATATTCTATGGCTACACCTTC. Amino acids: CAWSIPTGIFYGYTF.

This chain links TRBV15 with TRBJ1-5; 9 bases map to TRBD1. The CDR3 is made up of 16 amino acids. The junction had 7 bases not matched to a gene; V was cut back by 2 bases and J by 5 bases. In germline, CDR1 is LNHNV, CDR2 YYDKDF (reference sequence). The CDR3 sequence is CATSRSGNRGHQPQHF. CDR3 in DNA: TGTGCCACCAGCAGATCCGGCAACAGGGGGCATCAGCCCCAGCATTTT.